This T cell receptor (beta chain) was identified in a study of blood T cell repertoires in COVID-19. For the study at large: Specimens from acute and convalescent COVID-19 originated in the United States, Italy and Spain.

In the original analysis: Nucleated cell number was recorded as an estimate derived from reference gene primer amplification. Assay used: immunoSEQ multiplex PCR; TCRdb lists only in-frame clones, some missing. D and trimming were read from the DNA, whereas the V and J calls and clone size are those reported in that table. The sample holds around 140,000 clones, about 86% seen once. V was pared by 4 bases and J by 8 bases, with 15 bases between. The length of the CDR3 is 14 residues. Germline lookup yields CDR1 SGHNT and CDR2 YYREEE (reference sequence). The sequenced material came from peripheral blood. The receptor was derived from a woman in her fifties or sixties with active or convalescent COVID-19. The chain links TRBV5-4 to TRBJ2-2, with D possibly matching TRBD2 (6 bases). The CDR3 region is CASSKGTFSGELFF. As DNA, the CDR3 is TGTGCCAGCAGCAAAGGGACTTTTTCGGGGGAGCTGTTTTTT.